The clone carrying this T cell receptor (beta chain) was found a few times. The CDR3 contains 16 residues. From germline, CDR1 is SEHNR and CDR2 FQNEAQ (reference sequence). V gave up 5 bases and J gave up 1 base; unmatched junction bases: 8. Every one of the donors was a Caucasian adult that lived in Nashville, Tennessee. This sample is drawn from a study of shared clonotypes between healthy human individuals. Assay: immunoSEQ multiplex PCR; the TCRdb copy retains only in-frame clones and omits some. The sample lists around 480,000 clones, nearly 80% occurring once. This clonotype originated in a woman aged 40 to 50 in good health. Some clones in this sample may be carry-over from other donors' samples. Input material: PBMCs. V gene TRBV7-9 combines with J gene TRBJ1-1; 9 bases are a match to TRBD1. CDR3 residues: CASSLPGQGWNTEAFF. DNA for the CDR3: TGTGCCAGCAGCCTCCCAGGACAGGGGTGGAACACTGAAGCTTTCTTT.